This is a list of T cell receptor beta chains from one sample in a study of blood T cell repertoires in COVID-19. Some clones are missing from TCRdb's copy, which holds only in-frame ones; the method was immunoSEQ multiplex PCR. The sample contains fewer than 90,000 clones, 88% of which appear only once. The sample comprised peripheral blood. The receptors come from a man in his sixties with acute or convalescent COVID-19. CDR3s include the opening cysteine and the closing phenylalanine or tryptophan. A D gene is named only where the DNA matches it firmly. For some rows the clone size is stated as once, few or many, or as a class when expanded; others skip it.

j_gene,d_gene,v_gene,abundance,CDR3nt,CDR3aa
TRBJ2-7,.,TRBV11-2,.,TGTGCCAGCAGCTTAGCACTCAATACTAATGAGCAGTACTTC,CASSLALNTNEQYF
TRBJ2-5,TRBD2,TRBV4-2,.,TGTGCCAGCAGCCAAGACGGGACTAGCGGGGGGTTTCAAGAGACCCAGTACTTC,CASSQDGTSGGFQETQYF
TRBJ2-3,.,TRBV15,.,TGTGCCACCAGCAGAGATCATGGGGGGGCAGGCACAGATACGCAGTATTTT,CATSRDHGGAGTDTQYF
TRBJ1-6,TRBD1,TRBV5-1,.,TGCGCCAGCAGCTTGGGGGCGGACAGGGGTTCACCCCTCCACTTT,CASSLGADRGSPLHF
TRBJ2-7,.,TRBV6-5,.,TGTGCCAGCAGTTACACGGACAGTACCTACGAGCAGTACTTC,CASSYTDSTYEQYF
TRBJ2-2,TRBD2,TRBV4-2,once,TGTGCCAGCAGTCAGAATATGGGAGTAGCGGGAGTCGGGGAGCTGTTTTTT,CASSQNMGVAGVGELFF
TRBJ2-2,TRBD1,TRBV7-7,.,TGTGCCAGCAGCTTGGGGACAGGGGGATCCGGGGAGCTGTTTTTT,CASSLGTGGSGELFF
TRBJ1-5,.,TRBV5-5,.,TGTGCCAGCAGCTTGGGACAGGCAGTAGGTCAGCCCCAGCATTTT,CASSLGQAVGQPQHF
TRBJ2-1,TRBD1,TRBV19,.,TGTGCCAGTAGTAAGGAGGGGACAGGGTTATATGAGCAGTTCTTC,CASSKEGTGLYEQFF
TRBJ1-6,.,TRBV5-1,few,TGCGCCAGCAGCTTTGCGGGGAAGAATTCACCCCTCCACTTT,CASSFAGKNSPLHF
TRBJ1-4,TRBD1,TRBV30,.,TGTGCCTGGAGTGAACAGGGGCTCCCAACTAATGAAAAACTGTTTTTT,CAWSEQGLPTNEKLFF
TRBJ2-7,TRBD1,TRBV28,.,TGTGCCAGCAGCCTGGGACAGGACTACGAGCAGTACTTC,CASSLGQDYEQYF
TRBJ1-6,.,TRBV28,.,TGTGCCAGCAGTTTTACCGCGGGGGCGAGCTATAATTCACCCCTCCACTTT,CASSFTAGASYNSPLHF
TRBJ2-1,TRBD2,TRBV5-1,.,TGCGCCAGCAGCCTCTCTAGCGGGAGCTACAATGAGCAGTTCTTC,CASSLSSGSYNEQFF
TRBJ1-2,.,TRBV9,.,TGTGCCAGCAGCGTAGATTTTCAGGGTTGGGACTATGGCTACACCTTC,CASSVDFQGWDYGYTF
TRBJ2-3,TRBD2,TRBV29-1,.,TGCAGCGTTGAGGTAGCGGGAGTAAGCACAGATACGCAGTATTTT,CSVEVAGVSTDTQYF
TRBJ2-5,TRBD1,TRBV18,.,TGTGCCAGCTTTACCGGACAGGGAGAGACCCAGTACTTC,CASFTGQGETQYF
TRBJ2-7,TRBD2,TRBV7-3,.,TGTGCCAGCAGCGTGCAGGGCGGGGGACCCTACGAGCAGTACTTC,CASSVQGGGPYEQYF
TRBJ2-2,TRBD2,TRBV19,.,TGTGCCAGTAGTCTGTGGACTAGCGGGAGTGCGGACACCGGGGAGCTGTTTTTT,CASSLWTSGSADTGELFF
TRBJ2-2,.,TRBV27,.,TGTGCCAGCAGTTTTAATCGACTCGGGGAGCTGTTTTTT,CASSFNRLGELFF
TRBJ1-1,.,TRBV6-5,.,TGTGCCATCACAGGGATAGGATACGCTGAAGCTTTCTTT,CAITGIGYAEAFF
TRBJ1-2,TRBD1,TRBV5-1,few,TGCGCCAGCAGTCCGAGCGGGACAGGGGGCTTAGGCTATGGCTACACCTTC,CASSPSGTGGLGYGYTF
TRBJ1-1,.,TRBV5-1,.,TGCGCCAGCAGCCCGTATACAGGTACGAACACTGAAGCTTTCTTT,CASSPYTGTNTEAFF
TRBJ1-6,TRBD1,TRBV14,.,TGTGCCAGCAGCCAAGATCATTCAAGGGGGCTCTTGAATTCACCCCTCCACTTT,CASSQDHSRGLLNSPLHF
TRBJ2-2,TRBD1,TRBV7-2,.,TGTGCCAGCAGCTCCCCCCGCGGACAGGGGGAGGCCGGGGAGCTGTTTTTT,CASSSPRGQGEAGELFF
TRBJ2-1,.,TRBV3-1/TRBV3-2,.,TGTGCCAGCAGCCAAGAACAAGCGTCCTACAATGAGCAGTTCTTC,CASSQEQASYNEQFF
TRBJ1-6,TRBD1,TRBV27,.,TGTGCCAGCACTACGACAGGGGATCATTCACCCCTCCACTTT,CASTTTGDHSPLHF
TRBJ2-6,.,TRBV5-1,once,TGCGCCAGCAGCTTGGAACCTAGCTCTGGGGCCAACGTCCTGACTTTC,CASSLEPSSGANVLTF
TRBJ2-5,TRBD1,TRBV5-4,.,TGTGCCAGCAGCACGGGACAGTCTCGGGAGACCCAGTACTTC,CASSTGQSRETQYF
TRBJ2-2,.,TRBV21-1,.,TGTGCCAGCAGCAAAGCGGCTAGCGGGGCGAACACCGGGGAGCTGTTTTTT,CASSKAASGANTGELFF
TRBJ1-6,TRBD1,TRBV4-2,.,TGTGCCAGCAGCCTCACCACAGGGGCAGCTTCACCCCTCCACTTT,CASSLTTGAASPLHF
TRBJ1-1,.,TRBV3-1/TRBV3-2,.,TGTGCCAGCAGCCAAGATCGTTGGACAATGCTACACACTGAAGCTTTCTTT,CASSQDRWTMLHTEAFF
TRBJ1-2,.,TRBV5-1,.,TGCGCCAGCAGCTCGGCGGGTGTTGTAGTGGGTGGCTACACCTTC,CASSSAGVVVGGYTF
TRBJ1-5,TRBD1,TRBV19,.,TGTGCCAGTAGGGAGGGACAGGGTGGCAATCAGCCCCAGCATTTT,CASREGQGGNQPQHF
TRBJ1-1,TRBD1,TRBV4-1,.,TGCGCCAGCAGCCAAAGGACAGGGGCCATGAACACTGAAGCTTTCTTT,CASSQRTGAMNTEAFF
TRBJ2-5,.,TRBV28,.,TGTGCCAGCAGTCCAACGGGACTTCAAGAGACCCAGTACTTC,CASSPTGLQETQYF
TRBJ1-1,TRBD1,TRBV4-1,.,TGCGCCAGCAGCCACCTGGGACAGGTCATTTCTGAAGCTTTCTTT,CASSHLGQVISEAFF
TRBJ2-2,TRBD1,TRBV4-1,.,TGCGCCAGCAGCCAACAGGGGGCGCGTACCACGAACACCGGGGAGCTGTTTTTT,CASSQQGARTTNTGELFF
TRBJ1-2,.,TRBV2,.,TGTGCCAGCAGTGAAAACAGGGAGGGCGGTGGCTACACCTTC,CASSENREGGGYTF
TRBJ2-5,TRBD2,TRBV5-1,.,TGCGCCAGCAGCTTGGTTACTAGCGAGCAAGAGACCCAGTACTTC,CASSLVTSEQETQYF
TRBJ2-1,TRBD1,TRBV27,once,TGTGCCAGCAGTTTCGACGGGACAGGGCATTTCTTC,CASSFDGTGHFF
TRBJ1-1,.,TRBV19,.,TGTGCCAGTAGTATGGAGGGCCTCACTGAAGCTTTCTTT,CASSMEGLTEAFF
TRBJ2-1,TRBD1,TRBV9,.,TGTGCCAGCAGCGTAGGGACAGGGTTCGACAATGAGCAGTTCTTC,CASSVGTGFDNEQFF
TRBJ2-7,.,TRBV21-1,.,TGTGCCAGCAGCAACAGGGGCCTCGAGCAGTACTTC,CASSNRGLEQYF
TRBJ2-1,TRBD2,TRBV4-1,.,TGCGCCAGCAGCCAGCGACTAGCGGGGGGCGGGGATGAGCAGTTCTTC,CASSQRLAGGGDEQFF
TRBJ2-3,TRBD2,TRBV10-2,.,TGCGCCAGCAGTGTCGCGGGGGGCACAGATACGCAGTATTTT,CASSVAGGTDTQYF
TRBJ2-5,.,TRBV7-2,.,TGTGCCAGCAGCCCAGACGGCGGGGTACGCCAAGAGACCCAGTACTTC,CASSPDGGVRQETQYF
TRBJ1-1,.,TRBV19,few,TGTGCCAGTAGTCTACAGGGAAGGGGGACTGAAGCTTTCTTT,CASSLQGRGTEAFF
TRBJ2-2,TRBD2,TRBV30,.,TGTGCCTGGGCAAGAACTAGCGTGATTTCGAACACCGGGGAGCTGTTTTTT,CAWARTSVISNTGELFF
TRBJ2-3,TRBD2,TRBV25-1,.,TGTGCCAGCAGTGAAGGCCGGCTAGCGGGGGGCGCAGATACGCAGTATTTT,CASSEGRLAGGADTQYF
TRBJ2-7,.,TRBV19,.,TGTGCCACCTCTGGTCCGGGATTCTACGAGCAGTACTTC,CATSGPGFYEQYF
TRBJ2-6,.,TRBV7-3,.,TGTGCCAGCAGCTTAACCAGGGTGGGCTCTGGGGCCAACGTCCTGACTTTC,CASSLTRVGSGANVLTF
TRBJ1-2,TRBD1,TRBV24-1,.,TGTGCCACCAGACCCTCCACCGGGACAGGGGGCGGCTACACCTTC,CATRPSTGTGGGYTF
TRBJ1-6,.,TRBV10-1,few,TGCGCCAGCAGTCCTACTACTAATTCACCCCTCCACTTT,CASSPTTNSPLHF
TRBJ1-1,.,TRBV5-4,.,TGTGCCAGCAGCTTGAGGAGCAAAGTCACTGAAGCTTTCTTT,CASSLRSKVTEAFF
TRBJ2-1,TRBD2,TRBV4-1,.,TGCGCCAGCAGCCAAGATACAGCGGGGGTAAACAATGAGCAGTTCTTC,CASSQDTAGVNNEQFF
TRBJ2-5,.,TRBV6-1,once,TGTGCCAGCAGTGAAGCGCCAGGGCCAGGGACCCAGTACTTC,CASSEAPGPGTQYF
TRBJ2-1,TRBD2,TRBV6-5,.,TGTGCCAGCAGTTACTCGAGGGTAGCGGGAGGTGAGCAGTTCTTC,CASSYSRVAGGEQFF
TRBJ2-7,TRBD1,TRBV18,.,TGTGCCAGCTCAAACCGGGACAGGGGCTCCTACGAGCAGTACTTC,CASSNRDRGSYEQYF